This T cell receptor (beta chain) was sequenced in a study of cytotoxic CD8 clonotypes in ibrutinib-treated CLL. Study results and limitations: Public clonotypes (which were uncommon) either contracted or remained stable on treatment. Pretreatment clonality was elevated relative to age-matched healthy donors and paralleled circulating CD8+ T-cell counts.

CDR1 is MGHRA and CDR2 is YSYEKL in the germline V gene. V was trimmed by 2 bases and J by 4 bases, leaving 12 bases between them. The CDR3 has 15 residues. Notes on this clone: Its antigen is as yet unknown.

The assay was immunoSEQ multiplex PCR, and TCRdb's table has in-frame clones only and misses some. The sample lists tens of thousands of clones; around 60% were seen once. The sequencing used PBMCs, collected after 24 months of ibrutinib treatment. The source is a human donor with chronic lymphocytic leukemia. The V call is TRBV4-1, the J call TRBJ1-5, with a tentative D call TRBD1 (5 bases). The CDR3 region is CASSQWGRGNQPQHF. Written as DNA, the CDR3 is TGCGCCAGCAGCCAATGGGGACGGGGAAATCAGCCCCAGCATTTT.